This TCR beta chain came from a study of shared clonotypes between healthy human individuals. For the study at large: Participating donors consisted of two women and a few men aged 18 to 49.

Of note for this clone: Its target is unknown.

Genomic DNA per cell subset filled all wells of several immunoSEQ plates. The repertoire was sequenced with immunoSEQ multiplex PCR; TCRdb's copy has only in-frame clones and lacks some. The table includes some 680,000 clones, 55% to 85% detected once. The ends were cut back, 1 base at V and 7 bases at J, with 7 bases in the middle. Germline V CDR1 and CDR2: LNHNV, YYDKDF (reference sequence). The CDR3 totals 13 residues. The CD4+ fraction was divided into a CD45RA+ naive subset and a CD45RA-negative memory subset. Study-wide points: Generally, naive subsets (rather than memory subsets) showed larger estimated richness.

Material for sequencing was memory CD4+ T cells sorted from blood. Described subset: CD45RA-negative fraction. The V and J genes are TRBV15 and TRBJ2-2; D not certain. This TCR was sampled from a woman in her twenties or thirties in good health. CDR3 in amino acids: CATSRANSGELFF. In nucleotides, the CDR3 is TGTGCCACCAGCAGAGCGAATAGCGGGGAGCTGTTTTTT.